This T cell receptor (beta chain) comes out of a study of blood T cell repertoires in COVID-19. Study details: The United States, Italy and Spain were the sources of the acute and convalescent COVID-19 samples. T cells, B-cell-depleted T cells, or PBMCs supplied cDNA or gDNA.

Seattle cases were enrolled at active infection and followed longitudinally. CDR1 and CDR2 (germline): LNHNV, YYDKDF (reference sequence). The CDR3 totals 16 residues. V lost 0 bases and J lost 6, with 15 bases in between. Authors' processing steps: Cell counts per sample came from amplifying reference gene primers. The table came from immunoSEQ multiplex PCR; TCRdb's copy has only in-frame clones and leaves some out. The V and J calls and clone size come from that table; D and trimming were worked out from the DNA. The repertoire holds about 340,000 clones, with 80% to 90% as singletons. The receptor comes from a woman in her forties or fifties with COVID-19, enrolled during active disease. What was sequenced was peripheral blood. V and J are TRBV15 and TRBJ1-5; a possible D gene is TRBD1 (5 bases). The CDR3 bases are TGTGCCACCAGCAGAGACCGGCCGGTCCAGGGTCAGCCCCAGCATTTT. This encodes CATSRDRPVQGQPQHF.